The T cell receptor (beta chain) described here comes from a study of blood T cell repertoires in COVID-19. Generated by immunoSEQ multiplex PCR, the TCRdb table keeps only in-frame clones and is missing some. Of some 230,000 clones in the sample, 65% to 90% were seen once. Germline CDR1 and CDR2: LNHDA and SQIVND (reference sequence). V was cut by 3 bases and J by 7 bases, with 13 bases left in between. There are 14 residues in the CDR3. The receptor was derived from a woman in her forties or fifties with acute or convalescent COVID-19. The sequencing input was peripheral blood. The rearrangement uses TRBV19 and TRBJ2-1; D might be TRBD1 (5 bases). The CDR3 loop reads CASSIPRALNEQFF. In DNA form, the CDR3 reads TGTGCCAGTAGTATTCCCAGGGCGCTAAATGAGCAGTTCTTC.